The clone carrying this T cell receptor beta chain was seen a few times. Antigen unknown. Only in-frame clones appear in the TCRdb table, and some are missing; sequencing was by immunoSEQ multiplex PCR. The sample records around 6,000 clones, less than 90% being singletons. The sample originates from a study of T cell repertoires in ileal Crohn's disease. Study-level background: At surgery, under 40% of patients smoked, with median disease duration approximately 7.3 years. Postoperative therapy was given to about half: roughly twelve thiopurines, fewer than 20 anti-TNF agents.

V shed 10 bases and J 7 bases; nucleotides not matched to a gene: 24. This CDR3 has 18 amino acids. In germline, CDR1 is LNHDA, CDR2 SQIVND (reference sequence). General study points: Every patient over 26.8% clonality showed endoscopic recurrence.

This receptor was identified in an adult with Crohn's disease. This chain connects TRBV19 to TRBJ2-2; the match to TRBD2 covers 7 bases. The sample consisted of ileal tissue. CDR3 loop: CATSTALGGGKKNGELFF. For the CDR3, the DNA is TGTGCCACCTCTACGGCTCTGGGCGGGGGAAAAAAGAACGGGGAGCTGTTTTTT. The full variable domain, its missing parts supplied by reference TRBV19 and TRBJ2-2, is DGGITQSPKYLFRKEGQNVTLSCEQNLNHDAMYWYRQDPGQGLRLIYYSQIVNDFQKGDIAEGYSVSREKKESFPLTVTSAQKNPTAFYLCATSTALGGGKKNGELFFGEGSRLTVL.